This T cell receptor beta chain was recovered during a study of T cells in Graves' hyperthyroidism and ophthalmopathy. CDR1 SGHTS and CDR2 YDEGEE come from the germline V gene. Trimming took 9 bases from V and 4 from J; bases not matched to a gene: 12. CDR3 length: 14 amino acids. TCR beta CDR3 region amplification was performed from RNA transcripts. Using the HTBI primer set, a first-round RT-PCR was run on the TCR CDR3. Via MiXCR, TCRdb re-called the multiplex PCR reads, giving one row per CDR3 protein. Seen here are fewer than 600,000 distinct CDR3 sequences, around an eighth observed once, and the top ten hold less than 20%. A word on this clonotype: With a much larger clone just one base away, this may be a read error.

The chain is built from TRBV5-8 and TRBJ1-1; TRBD1 matches 7 bases. Sequencing input: blood. This sequence was found in a young woman with Graves' hyperthyroidism. In DNA form, the CDR3 reads TGTGCCAACCAAGGGGGCGCATTGAGCACTGAAGCTTTCTTT. As protein: CANQGGALSTEAFF.